This TCR beta chain was documented in a study of T cells expressing NK-cell markers. As to this clonotype: Its antigen remains unknown.

Researchers built TCR beta cDNA using 5'RACE template switching with UMIs. With the 5' RACE reads reprocessed, TCRdb shows one record per CDR3 protein and no DNA. The sample features 400,000 to 550,000 distinct CDR3 sequences, with approximately 6.8% in its top ten. The CDR3 length is 15 residues. Germline values: CDR1 LGHNA, CDR2 YSLEER. Study results and caveats: Several of the donors also had these clonotypes leading their CD3+CD56-NKG2C+ fraction. It is unclear if expanded NKG2C-expressing clones target HCMV antigens. As a fraction of CD8+ T cells, dominant NKG2C+ clonotypes reached about 1.0-7.5% in six donors.

Source material: blood T cells: a sorted CD56 or NKG2C T cell subset, CD4+ or CD8+ T cells, or bulk PBMC T cells (not recorded which). The chain links TRBV4-3 to TRBJ1-5; the TCRdb D gene call, TRBD1, has no DNA to confirm it. This clonotype was sampled from a woman between 18 and 70 years old in good health. CDR3 residues: CASSQTGGKGQPQHF.